The subject of this entry is one T cell receptor (beta chain). The target antigen is unknown. Preparation of the TCRbeta library involved a method that used unique molecular identifiers. One entry per CDR3 protein, called by TCRdb with MiXCR from the PCR reads. The data hold about 980,000 distinct CDR3 sequences, with under 30% observed a single time. The sample is drawn from a study of T-cell reconstitution after alpha-beta-depleted transplantation in children. Study results and limitations: Expanded graft clones numbering several hundred reportedly gave rise to alpha-beta T cells about two months after transplant.

V was clipped by 2 bases and J by 6 bases, with 10 bases between them. The V gene's germline CDR1 is DFQATT and CDR2 SNEGSKA (reference sequence). The CDR3 is 12 residues long. The gene calls are TRBV20-1 and TRBJ1-2, with D unresolved. The sequences come from PBMCs, mostly from graft donor cells, collected 360 days after TCRalphabeta/CD19-depleted stem cell transplant. This TCR came from a boy younger than two who had a stem cell transplant for SCID, so the T cells may come from the graft donor. The CDR3 loop reads CSARKGSDGYTF. The CDR3 DNA sequence: TGCAGTGCTAGAAAGGGAAGTGATGGCTACACCTTC.